This T cell receptor (beta chain) originates from a study of tumor and adjacent non-tumor tissue in lung cancer. Study-wide points: Patients with more diverse tumor TCRs had worse survival. Tumor tissue had significantly higher TCR diversity than normal lung.

This CDR3 spans 16 amino acids. Germline loops: CDR1 MGHRA, CDR2 YSYEKL. A modified ARM-PCR protocol with three rounds of nested PCR amplified TCRbeta. TCRdb called the multiplex PCR reads again in MiXCR, with one record for every CDR3 protein. Of 91,000 or so distinct CDR3 sequences listed, about 67% are singletons. No cell sorting was done before RNA was extracted from the tissue. Donors were chemotherapy-naive, newly diagnosed lung cancer surgical patients in China, August–late 2014. As for this clonotype: Antigen unknown. Relative to the germline gene, one junction end is altered; a read error may explain this.

This sequence was found in a man aged 55 to 69 with non-small cell lung cancer. This rearrangement joins TRBV4-1 to TRBJ1-4, with no clear D. Input material: lung tumor tissue. The CDR3 DNA follows: TGCGCCAGCATCCATTACTCTGGGTCAACTAATGAAAAACTGTCTTTT. This encodes CASIHYSGSTNEKLSF.